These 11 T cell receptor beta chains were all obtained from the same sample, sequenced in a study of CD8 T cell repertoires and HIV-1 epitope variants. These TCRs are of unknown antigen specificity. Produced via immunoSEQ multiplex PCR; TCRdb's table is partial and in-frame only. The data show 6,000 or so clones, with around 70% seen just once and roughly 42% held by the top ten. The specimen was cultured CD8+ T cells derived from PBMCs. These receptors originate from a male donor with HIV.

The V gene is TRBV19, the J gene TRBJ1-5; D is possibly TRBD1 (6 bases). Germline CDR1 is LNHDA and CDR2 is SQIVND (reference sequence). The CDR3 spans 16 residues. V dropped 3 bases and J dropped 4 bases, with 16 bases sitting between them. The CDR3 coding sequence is TGTGCCAGTAGTATTCGCGATAACAGGGTAAATCAGCCCCAGCATTTT. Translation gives CASSIRDNRVNQPQHF.

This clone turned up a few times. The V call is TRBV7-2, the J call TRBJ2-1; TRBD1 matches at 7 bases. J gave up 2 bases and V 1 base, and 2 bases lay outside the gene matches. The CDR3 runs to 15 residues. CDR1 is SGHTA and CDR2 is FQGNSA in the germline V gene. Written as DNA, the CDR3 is TGTGCCAGCAGCTTAGTAGGGGGCGCCTACAATGAGCAGTTCTTC. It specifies CASSLVGGAYNEQFF.

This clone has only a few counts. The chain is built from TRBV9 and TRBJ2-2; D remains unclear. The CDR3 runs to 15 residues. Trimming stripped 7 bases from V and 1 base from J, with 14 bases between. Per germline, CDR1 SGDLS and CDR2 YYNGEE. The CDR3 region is CASSEGFWNTGELFF. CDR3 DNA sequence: TGTGCCAGCTCGGAAGGGTTCTGGAACACCGGGGAGCTGTTTTTT.

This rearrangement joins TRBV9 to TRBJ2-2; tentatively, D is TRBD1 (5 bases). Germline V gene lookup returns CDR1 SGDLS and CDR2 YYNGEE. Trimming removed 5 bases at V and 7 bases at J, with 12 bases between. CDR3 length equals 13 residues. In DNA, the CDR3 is TGTGCCAGCAGGGCCCCCCAGGGCGGGGAGCTGTTTTTT. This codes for CASRAPQGGELFF.

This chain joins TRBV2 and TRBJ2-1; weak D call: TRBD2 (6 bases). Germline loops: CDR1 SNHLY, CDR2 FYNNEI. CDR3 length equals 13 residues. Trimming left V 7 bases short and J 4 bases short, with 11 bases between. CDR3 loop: CASTYGGYNEQFF. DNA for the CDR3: TGTGCCAGCACTTATGGGGGGTACAATGAGCAGTTCTTC.

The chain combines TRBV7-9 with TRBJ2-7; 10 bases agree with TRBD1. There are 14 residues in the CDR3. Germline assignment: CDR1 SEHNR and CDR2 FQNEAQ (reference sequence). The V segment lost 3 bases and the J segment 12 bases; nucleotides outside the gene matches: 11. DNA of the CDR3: TGTGCCAGCAGCTTGGACCGGGACAGGGGATCTGGGTACTTC. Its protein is CASSLDRDRGSGYF.

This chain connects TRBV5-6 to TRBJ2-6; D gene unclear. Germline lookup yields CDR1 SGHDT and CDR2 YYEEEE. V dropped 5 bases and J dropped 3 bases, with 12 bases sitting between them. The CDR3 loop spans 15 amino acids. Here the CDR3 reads CASRLGISGANVLTF. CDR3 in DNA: TGTGCCAGCAGACTTGGGATAAGTGGGGCCAACGTCCTGACTTTC. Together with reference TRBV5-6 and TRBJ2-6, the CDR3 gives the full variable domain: DAGVTQSPTHLIKTRGQQVTLRCSPKSGHDTVSWYQQALGQGPQFIFQYYEEEERQRGNFPDRFSGHQFPNYSSELNVNALLLGDSALYLCASRLGISGANVLTFGAGSRLTVL.

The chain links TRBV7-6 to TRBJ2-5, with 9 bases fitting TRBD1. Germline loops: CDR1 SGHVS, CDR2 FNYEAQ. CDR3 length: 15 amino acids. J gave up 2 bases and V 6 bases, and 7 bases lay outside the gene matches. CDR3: CASRPGTGWQETQYF. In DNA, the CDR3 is TGTGCCAGCAGACCCGGGACAGGGTGGCAAGAGACCCAGTACTTC.

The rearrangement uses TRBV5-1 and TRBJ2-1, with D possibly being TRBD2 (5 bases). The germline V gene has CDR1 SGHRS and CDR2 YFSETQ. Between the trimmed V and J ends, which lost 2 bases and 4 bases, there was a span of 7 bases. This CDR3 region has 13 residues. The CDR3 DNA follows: TGCGCCAGCAGCTTCTCGGGGTACAATGAGCAGTTCTTC. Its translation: CASSFSGYNEQFF.

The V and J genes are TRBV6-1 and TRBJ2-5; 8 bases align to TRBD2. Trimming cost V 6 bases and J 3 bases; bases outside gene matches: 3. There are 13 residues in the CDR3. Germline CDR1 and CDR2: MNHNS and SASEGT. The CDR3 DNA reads TGTGCCAGCAGAGGAGCGGGAGAAGAGACCCAGTACTTC. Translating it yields CASRGAGEETQYF.

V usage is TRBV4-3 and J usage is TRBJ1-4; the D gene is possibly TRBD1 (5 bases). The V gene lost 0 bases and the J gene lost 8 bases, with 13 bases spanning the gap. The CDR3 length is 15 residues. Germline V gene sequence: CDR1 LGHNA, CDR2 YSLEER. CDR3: CASSQDGGEEEKLFF. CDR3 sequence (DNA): TGCGCCAGCAGCCAAGATGGAGGGGAAGAAGAAAAACTGTTTTTT.